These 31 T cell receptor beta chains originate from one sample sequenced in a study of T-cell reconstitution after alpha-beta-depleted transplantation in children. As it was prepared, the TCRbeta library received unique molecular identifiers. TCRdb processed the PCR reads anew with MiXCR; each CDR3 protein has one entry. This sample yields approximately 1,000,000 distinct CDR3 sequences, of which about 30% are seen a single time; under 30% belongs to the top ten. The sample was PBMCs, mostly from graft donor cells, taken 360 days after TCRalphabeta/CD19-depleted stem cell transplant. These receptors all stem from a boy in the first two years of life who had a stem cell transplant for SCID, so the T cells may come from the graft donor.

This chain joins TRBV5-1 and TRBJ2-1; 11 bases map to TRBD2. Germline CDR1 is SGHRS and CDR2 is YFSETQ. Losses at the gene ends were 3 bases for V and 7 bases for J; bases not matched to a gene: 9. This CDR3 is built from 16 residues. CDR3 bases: TGCGCCAGCAGCTACTATTTAGCGGGGGGGAAAAATGAGCAGTTCTTC. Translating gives CASSYYLAGGKNEQFF. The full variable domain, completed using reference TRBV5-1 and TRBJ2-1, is KAGVTQTPRYLIKTRGQQVTLSCSPISGHRSVSWYQQTPGQGLQFLFEYFSETQRNKGNFPGRFSGRQFSNSRSEMNVSTLELGDSALYLCASSYYLAGGKNEQFFGPGTRLTVL.

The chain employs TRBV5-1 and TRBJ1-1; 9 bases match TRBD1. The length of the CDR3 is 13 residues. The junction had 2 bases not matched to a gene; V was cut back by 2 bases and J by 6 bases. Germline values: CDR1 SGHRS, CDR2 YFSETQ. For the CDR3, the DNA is TGCGCCAGCAGCTTTCGGGACAGGGCTGAAGCTTTCTTT. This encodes CASSFRDRAEAFF.

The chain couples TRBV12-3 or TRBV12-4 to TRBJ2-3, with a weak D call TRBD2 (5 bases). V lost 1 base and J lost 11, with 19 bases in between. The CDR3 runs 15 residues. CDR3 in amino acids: CASSLVGLGRYGQYF. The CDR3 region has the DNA TGTGCCAGCAGTTTAGTGGGATTGGGGAGATACGGGCAGTATTTT.

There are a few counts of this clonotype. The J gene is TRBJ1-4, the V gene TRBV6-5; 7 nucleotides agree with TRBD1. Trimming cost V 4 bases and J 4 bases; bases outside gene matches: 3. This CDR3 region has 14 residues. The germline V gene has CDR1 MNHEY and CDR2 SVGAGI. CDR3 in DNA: TGTGCCAGCAGTTCAGGGGGGATTAATGAAAAACTGTTTTTT. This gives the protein CASSSGGINEKLFF.

The CDR3 spells CATSRGWQPQHF. Written as DNA, the CDR3 is TGTGCCACCAGCAGAGGGTGGCAGCCCCAGCATTTT. J is TRBJ1-5 and V is TRBV15, with unresolved D. V shed 1 base and J shed 7 bases, with 5 bases lying between them. The germline gives CDR1 LNHNV, CDR2 YYDKDF (reference sequence). CDR3 length equals 12 residues. Full variable domain (outside the CDR3, taken from reference TRBV15 and TRBJ1-5): DAMVIQNPRYQVTQFGKPVTLSCSQTLNHNVMYWYQQKSSQAPKLLFHYYDKDFNNEADTPDNFQSRRPNTSFCFLDIRSPGLGDTAMYLCATSRGWQPQHFGDGTRLSIL.

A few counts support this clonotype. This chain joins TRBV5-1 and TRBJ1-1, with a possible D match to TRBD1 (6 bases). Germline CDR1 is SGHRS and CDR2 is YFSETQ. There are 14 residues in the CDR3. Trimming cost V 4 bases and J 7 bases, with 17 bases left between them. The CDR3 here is CASSRGGPSSEAFF. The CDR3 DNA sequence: TGCGCCAGCAGCCGTGGGGGCCCTTCGAGTGAAGCTTTCTTT.

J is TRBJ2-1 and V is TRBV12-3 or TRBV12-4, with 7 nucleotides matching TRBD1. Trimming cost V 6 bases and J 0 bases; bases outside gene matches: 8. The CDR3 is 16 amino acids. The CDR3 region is CASRSTGTVSYNEQFF. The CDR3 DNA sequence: TGTGCCAGCAGATCAACCGGGACAGTCTCCTACAATGAGCAGTTCTTC.

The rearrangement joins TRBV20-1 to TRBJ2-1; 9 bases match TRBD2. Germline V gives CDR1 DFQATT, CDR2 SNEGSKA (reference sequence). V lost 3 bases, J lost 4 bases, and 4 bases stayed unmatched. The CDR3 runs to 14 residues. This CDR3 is CSARFSGGYNEQFF. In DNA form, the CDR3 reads TGCAGTGCTAGGTTCAGCGGGGGGTACAATGAGCAGTTCTTC.

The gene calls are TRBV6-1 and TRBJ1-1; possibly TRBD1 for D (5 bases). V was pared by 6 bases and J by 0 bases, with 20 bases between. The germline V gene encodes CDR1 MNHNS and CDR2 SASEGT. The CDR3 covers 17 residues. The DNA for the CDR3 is TGTGCCAGCAGCCAAGACTTCTACCGGGGGATGAACACTGAAGCTTTCTTT. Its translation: CASSQDFYRGMNTEAFF.

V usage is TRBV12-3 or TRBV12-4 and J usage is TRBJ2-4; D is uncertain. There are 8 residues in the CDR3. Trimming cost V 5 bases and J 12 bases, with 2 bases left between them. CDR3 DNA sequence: TGTGCCAGCAGTGGTCAGTACTTC. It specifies CASSGQYF.

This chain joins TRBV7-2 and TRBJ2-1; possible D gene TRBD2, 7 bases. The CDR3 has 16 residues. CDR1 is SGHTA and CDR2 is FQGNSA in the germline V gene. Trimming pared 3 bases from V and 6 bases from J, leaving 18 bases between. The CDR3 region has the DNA TGTGCCAGCAGCTTCCGCCCGGGGGGCCTCGGCAATGAGCAGTTCTTC. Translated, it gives CASSFRPGGLGNEQFF. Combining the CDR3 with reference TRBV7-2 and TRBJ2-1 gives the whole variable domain GAGVSQSPSNKVTEKGKDVELRCDPISGHTALYWYRQSLGQGLEFLIYFQGNSAPDKSGLPSDRFSAERTGGSVSTLTIQRTQQEDSAVYLCASSFRPGGLGNEQFFGPGTRLTVL.

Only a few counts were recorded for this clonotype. The CDR3 region has the DNA TGCAGTGCTAGAGATTCGGCGGGGAACACTGAAGCTTTCTTT. Translation: CSARDSAGNTEAFF. The chain is built from TRBV20-1 and TRBJ1-1; D call uncertain. Trimming stripped 0 bases from V and 1 base from J, with 9 bases between. The germline V gene has CDR1 DFQATT and CDR2 SNEGSKA (reference sequence). This CDR3 region has 14 residues.

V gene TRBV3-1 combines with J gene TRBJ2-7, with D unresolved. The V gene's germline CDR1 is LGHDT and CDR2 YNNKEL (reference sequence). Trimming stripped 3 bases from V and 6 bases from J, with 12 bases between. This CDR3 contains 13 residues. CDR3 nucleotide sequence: TGTGCCAGCAGCCAGTTCCTTTCGAGCGAGCAGTACTTC. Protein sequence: CASSQFLSSEQYF.

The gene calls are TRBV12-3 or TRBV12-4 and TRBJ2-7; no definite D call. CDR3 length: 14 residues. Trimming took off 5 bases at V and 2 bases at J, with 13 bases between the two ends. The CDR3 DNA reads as TGTGCCAGCAGTCTTCAAGAAATGGCCTACGAGCAGTACTTC. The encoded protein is CASSLQEMAYEQYF.

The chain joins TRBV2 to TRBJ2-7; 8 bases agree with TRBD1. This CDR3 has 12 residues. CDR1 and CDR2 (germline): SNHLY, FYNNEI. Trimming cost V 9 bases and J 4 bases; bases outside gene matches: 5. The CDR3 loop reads CARQGARYEQYF. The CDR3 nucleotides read TGTGCCAGGCAGGGGGCGCGATACGAGCAGTACTTC.

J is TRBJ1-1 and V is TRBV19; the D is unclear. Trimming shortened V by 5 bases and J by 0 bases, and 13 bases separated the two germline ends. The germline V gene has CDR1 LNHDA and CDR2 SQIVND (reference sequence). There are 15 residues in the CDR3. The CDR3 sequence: CASSPPQRMNTEAFF. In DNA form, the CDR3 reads TGTGCCAGTAGTCCTCCGCAGCGCATGAACACTGAAGCTTTCTTT.

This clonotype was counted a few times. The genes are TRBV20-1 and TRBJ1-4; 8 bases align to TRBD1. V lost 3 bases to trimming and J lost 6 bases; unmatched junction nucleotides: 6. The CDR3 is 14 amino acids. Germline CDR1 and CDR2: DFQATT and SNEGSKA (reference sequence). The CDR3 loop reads CSARYRGADEKLFF. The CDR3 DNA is TGCAGTGCTAGGTACAGGGGGGCTGATGAAAAACTGTTTTTT.

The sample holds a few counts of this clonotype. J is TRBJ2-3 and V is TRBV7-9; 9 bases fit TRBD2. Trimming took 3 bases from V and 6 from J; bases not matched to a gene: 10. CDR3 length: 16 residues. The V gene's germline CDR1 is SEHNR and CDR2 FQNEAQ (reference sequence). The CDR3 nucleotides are TGTGCCAGCAGCTTGCTAGCGGGGTTCATTCGGGATACGCAGTATTTT. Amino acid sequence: CASSLLAGFIRDTQYF.

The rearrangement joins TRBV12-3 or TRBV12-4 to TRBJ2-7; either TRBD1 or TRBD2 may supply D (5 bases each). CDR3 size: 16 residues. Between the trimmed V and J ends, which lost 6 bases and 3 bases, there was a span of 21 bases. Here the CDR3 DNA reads TGTGCCAGCAGGCTAAAACAAGGGACGGTGGGCTACGAGCAGTACTTC. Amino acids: CASRLKQGTVGYEQYF.

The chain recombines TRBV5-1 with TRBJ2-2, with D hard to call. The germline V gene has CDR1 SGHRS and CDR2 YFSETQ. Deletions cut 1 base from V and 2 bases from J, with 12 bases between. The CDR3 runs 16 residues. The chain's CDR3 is CASSLTPAPNTGELFF. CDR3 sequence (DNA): TGCGCCAGCAGCTTGACGCCGGCCCCCAACACCGGGGAGCTGTTTTTT.

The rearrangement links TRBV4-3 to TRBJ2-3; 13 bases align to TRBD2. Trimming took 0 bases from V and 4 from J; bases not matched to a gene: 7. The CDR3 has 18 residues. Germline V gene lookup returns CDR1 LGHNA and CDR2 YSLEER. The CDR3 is CASSQDRGTSGVADTQYF. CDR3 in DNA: TGCGCCAGCAGCCAAGATCGCGGGACTAGCGGGGTAGCAGATACGCAGTATTTT.

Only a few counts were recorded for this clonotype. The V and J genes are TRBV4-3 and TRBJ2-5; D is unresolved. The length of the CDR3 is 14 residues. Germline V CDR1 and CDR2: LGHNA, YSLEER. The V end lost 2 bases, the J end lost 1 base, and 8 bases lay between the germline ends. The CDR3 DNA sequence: TGCGCCAGCAGCCAATCCCGGGCCCAAGAGACCCAGTACTTC. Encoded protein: CASSQSRAQETQYF.

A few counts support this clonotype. The CDR3 sequence: CASSRASKGGKNIQYF. CDR3 bases: TGTGCCAGCAGCCGGGCGTCGAAGGGAGGCAAAAACATTCAGTACTTC. This rearrangement joins TRBV12-3 or TRBV12-4 to TRBJ2-4; perhaps TRBD2 as D (6 bases). The CDR3 has 16 residues. V lost 6 bases to trimming and J lost 3 bases, with 18 bases between them.

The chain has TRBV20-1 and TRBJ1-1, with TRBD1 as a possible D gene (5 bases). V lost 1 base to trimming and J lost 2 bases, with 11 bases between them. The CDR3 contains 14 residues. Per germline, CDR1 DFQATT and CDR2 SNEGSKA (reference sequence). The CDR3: CSARGRGGNTEAFF. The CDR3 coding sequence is TGCAGTGCTAGAGGTCGTGGGGGAAACACTGAAGCTTTCTTT.

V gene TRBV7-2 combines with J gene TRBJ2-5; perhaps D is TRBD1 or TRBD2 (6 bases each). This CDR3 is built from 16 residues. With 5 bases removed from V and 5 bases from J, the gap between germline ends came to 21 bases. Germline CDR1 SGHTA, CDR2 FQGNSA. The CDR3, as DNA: TGTGCCAGCAGCCTTACCGGGAGAGGGGGTGGGGAGACCCAGTACTTC. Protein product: CASSLTGRGGGETQYF.

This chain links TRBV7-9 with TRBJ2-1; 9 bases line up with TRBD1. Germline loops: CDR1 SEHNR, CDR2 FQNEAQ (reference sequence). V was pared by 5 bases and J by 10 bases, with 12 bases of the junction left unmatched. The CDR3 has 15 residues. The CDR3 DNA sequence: TGTGCCAGCAGCGCGACAGGGGGAGGATTCGGCGAGCAGTTCTTC. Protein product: CASSATGGGFGEQFF.

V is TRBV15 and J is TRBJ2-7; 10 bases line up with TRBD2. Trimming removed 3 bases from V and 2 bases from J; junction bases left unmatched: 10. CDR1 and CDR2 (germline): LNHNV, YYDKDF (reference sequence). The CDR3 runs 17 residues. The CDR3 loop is CATSRDSGTSVTYEQYF. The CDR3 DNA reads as TGTGCCACCAGCAGGGACTCCGGGACTAGCGTTACCTACGAGCAGTACTTC.

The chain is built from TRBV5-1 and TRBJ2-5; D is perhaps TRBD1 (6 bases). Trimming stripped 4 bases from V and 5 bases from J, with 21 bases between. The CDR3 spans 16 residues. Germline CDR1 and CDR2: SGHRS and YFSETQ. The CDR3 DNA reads TGCGCCAGCAGCCCATACAAAATACAGGGTTCGGAGACCCAGTACTTC. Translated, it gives CASSPYKIQGSETQYF.

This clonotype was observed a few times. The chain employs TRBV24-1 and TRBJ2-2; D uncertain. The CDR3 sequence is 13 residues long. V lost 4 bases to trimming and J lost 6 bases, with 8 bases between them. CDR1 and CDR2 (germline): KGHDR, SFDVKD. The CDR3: CATSDQYPGELFF. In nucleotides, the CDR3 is TGTGCCACCAGTGACCAGTATCCCGGGGAGCTGTTTTTT.

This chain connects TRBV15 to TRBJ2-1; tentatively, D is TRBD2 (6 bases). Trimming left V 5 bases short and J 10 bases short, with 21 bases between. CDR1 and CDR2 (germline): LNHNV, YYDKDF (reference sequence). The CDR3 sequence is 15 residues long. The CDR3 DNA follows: TGTGCCACCAGCCCCGAACTAGCCGGGGATCGGGAGCAGTTCTTC. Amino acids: CATSPELAGDREQFF.

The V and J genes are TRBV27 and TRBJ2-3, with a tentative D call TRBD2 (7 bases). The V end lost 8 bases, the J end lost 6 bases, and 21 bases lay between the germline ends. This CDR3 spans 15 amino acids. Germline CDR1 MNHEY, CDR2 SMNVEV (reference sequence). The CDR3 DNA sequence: TGTGCCAGCGAGGGGGGGGGTTTGGGTCAGGATACGCAGTATTTT. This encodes CASEGGGLGQDTQYF.